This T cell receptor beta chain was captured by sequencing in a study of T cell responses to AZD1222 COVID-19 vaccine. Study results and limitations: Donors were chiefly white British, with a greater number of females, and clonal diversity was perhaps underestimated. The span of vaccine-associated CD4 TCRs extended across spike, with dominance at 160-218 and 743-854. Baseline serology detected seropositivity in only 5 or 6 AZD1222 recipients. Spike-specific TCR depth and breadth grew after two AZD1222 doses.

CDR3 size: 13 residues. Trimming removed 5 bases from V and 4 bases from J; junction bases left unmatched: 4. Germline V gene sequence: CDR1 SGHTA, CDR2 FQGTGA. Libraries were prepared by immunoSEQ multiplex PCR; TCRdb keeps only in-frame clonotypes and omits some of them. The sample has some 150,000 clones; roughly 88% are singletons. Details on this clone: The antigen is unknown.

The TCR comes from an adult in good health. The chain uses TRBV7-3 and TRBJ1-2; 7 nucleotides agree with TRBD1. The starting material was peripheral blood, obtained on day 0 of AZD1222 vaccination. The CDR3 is CASSQGQLYGYTF. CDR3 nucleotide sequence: TGTGCCAGCAGCCAGGGACAGCTCTATGGCTACACCTTC.